The 10 T cell receptor beta chains listed next were all sequenced from one sample in a study of siplizumab effects on memory and regulatory T cells. Method: immunoSEQ multiplex PCR; TCRdb's copy keeps in-frame clones and lacks some. The data show roughly 97,000 clones, with roughly 93% seen just once and approximately 0.67% held by the top ten. Sequenced sample: Tregs sorted from blood. Receptors were obtained from a human donor in good health.

The chain is built from TRBV18 and TRBJ1-3; no reliable D call. V lost 1 base and J 0 bases, leaving 13 bases between the germline ends. The V gene's germline CDR1 is KGHSH and CDR2 LQKENI. CDR3 length equals 17 residues. CDR3 protein: CASSPRAGDASGNTIYF. As DNA, the CDR3 is TGTGCCAGCTCACCACGGGCAGGTGACGCCTCTGGAAACACCATATATTTT.

The J gene is TRBJ1-3, the V gene TRBV19; 8 bases agree with TRBD1. The CDR3 is made up of 15 amino acids. Per germline, CDR1 LNHDA and CDR2 SQIVND (reference sequence). Unmatched junction bases numbered 8, after V lost 7 bases and J lost 3 bases. The CDR3 bases are TGTGCCAGTAAAGCGACAGGGGCCGGTGGAAACACCATATATTTT. Translating it yields CASKATGAGGNTIYF.

V and J are TRBV15 and TRBJ1-1, with D unresolved. Germline V lookup: CDR1 LNHNV, CDR2 YYDKDF (reference sequence). Trimming took off 0 bases at V and 4 bases at J, with 9 bases between the two ends. The CDR3 is 14 residues long. The CDR3 DNA follows: TGTGCCACCAGCAGAGATCTGGACTTCACTGAAGCTTTCTTT. Translated: CATSRDLDFTEAFF. Together with reference TRBV15 and TRBJ1-1, the CDR3 gives the full variable domain: DAMVIQNPRYQVTQFGKPVTLSCSQTLNHNVMYWYQQKSSQAPKLLFHYYDKDFNNEADTPDNFQSRRPNTSFCFLDIRSPGLGDTAMYLCATSRDLDFTEAFFGQGTRLTVV.

This clone was recorded at least ten times. This chain joins TRBV6-1 and TRBJ1-2; no definite D call. Trimming took off 1 base at V and 5 bases at J, with 26 bases between the two ends. CDR3 size: 19 residues. Germline values: CDR1 MNHNS, CDR2 SASEGT. This chain's CDR3 is CASSEGAEPAFWALYGYTF. CDR3 in DNA: TGTGCCAGCAGTGAAGGTGCAGAACCCGCTTTTTGGGCCCTTTATGGCTACACCTTC.

The chain carries TRBV7-8 and TRBJ2-3, with D possibly being TRBD2 (5 bases). This CDR3 spans 13 amino acids. Germline V CDR1 and CDR2: SGHVS, FQNEAQ. Trimming cost V 4 bases and J 2 bases, with 7 bases left between them. DNA for the CDR3: TGTGCCAGCAGCTCCGGGGACACAGATACGCAGTATTTT. It codes for CASSSGDTDTQYF.

V gene TRBV5-4 combines with J gene TRBJ2-3; D is uncertain. There are 15 residues in the CDR3. V was trimmed by 4 bases and J by 2 bases, leaving 14 bases between them. Germline-derived CDR1 and CDR2 are SGHNT and YYREEE (reference sequence). CDR3 bases: TGTGCCAGCAGCCCTCCCGGCGGAGCCACAGATACGCAGTATTTT. The encoded protein is CASSPPGGATDTQYF.

The chain recombines TRBV9 with TRBJ2-2; TRBD2 agrees at 8 bases. The germline CDR1 and CDR2 sequences are SGDLS and YYNGEE. With 5 bases clipped from V and 0 bases from J, the junction kept 6 bases outside the gene matches. CDR3 length: 16 residues. The CDR3 coding sequence is TGTGCCAGCAGTGTCTATAGCGGGACGAACACCGGGGAGCTGTTTTTT. This sequence encodes CASSVYSGTNTGELFF.

This clone was observed a handful of times. The chain joins TRBV10-1 to TRBJ2-7; 8 bases align to TRBD2. This CDR3 has 15 residues. In germline, CDR1 is WNHNN, CDR2 SYGVQD (reference sequence). V dropped 6 bases and J dropped 4; count of bases not matched to a gene: 11. In nucleotides, the CDR3 is TGCGCCAGCAGATTACTAGCGGTCGGGCCTTACGAGCAGTACTTC. It codes for CASRLLAVGPYEQYF.

The rearrangement links TRBV4-2 to TRBJ2-3, with 9 bases lining up with TRBD2. V lost 5 bases, J lost 2 bases, and 8 bases stayed unmatched. Germline-derived CDR1 and CDR2 are LGHNA and YNFKEQ. CDR3 length equals 16 residues. CDR3 nucleotides: TGTGCCAGCAGCTCCCTGAGCGGGGGGTACACAGATACGCAGTATTTT. Translation gives CASSSLSGGYTDTQYF.

The chain employs TRBV6-5 and TRBJ1-2; D is unresolved. Germline CDR1 is MNHEY and CDR2 is SVGAGI. The CDR3 is made up of 14 amino acids. The V and J ends lost 8 bases and 4 bases respectively, with 17 bases between them. CDR3 DNA: TGTGCCAGCCGGGAACTTCGAGGTTCCTATGGCTACACCTTC. It encodes CASRELRGSYGYTF.